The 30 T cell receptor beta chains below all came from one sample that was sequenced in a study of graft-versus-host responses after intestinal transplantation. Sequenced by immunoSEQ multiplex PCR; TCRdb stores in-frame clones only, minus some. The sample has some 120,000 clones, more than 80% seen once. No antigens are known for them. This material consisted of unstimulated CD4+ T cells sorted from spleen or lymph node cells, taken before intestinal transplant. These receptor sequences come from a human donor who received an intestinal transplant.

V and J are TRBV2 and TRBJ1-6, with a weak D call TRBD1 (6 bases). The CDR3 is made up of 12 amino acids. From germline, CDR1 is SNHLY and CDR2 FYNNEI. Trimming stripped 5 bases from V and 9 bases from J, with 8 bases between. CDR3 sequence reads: CASSSDSSPLHF. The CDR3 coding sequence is TGTGCCAGCAGTTCGGACAGTTCACCCCTCCACTTT.

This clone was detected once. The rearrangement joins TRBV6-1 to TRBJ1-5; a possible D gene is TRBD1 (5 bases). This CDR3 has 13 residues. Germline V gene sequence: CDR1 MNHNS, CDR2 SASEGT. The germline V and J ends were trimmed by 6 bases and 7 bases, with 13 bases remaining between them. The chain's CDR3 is CASRPREKQPQHF. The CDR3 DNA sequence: TGTGCCAGCAGGCCCAGGGAGAAACAGCCCCAGCATTTT.

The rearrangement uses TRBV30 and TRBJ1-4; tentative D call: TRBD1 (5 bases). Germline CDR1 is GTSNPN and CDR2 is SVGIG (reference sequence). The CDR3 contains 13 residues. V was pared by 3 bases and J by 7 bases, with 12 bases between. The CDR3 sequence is CAWRGGVGEKLFF. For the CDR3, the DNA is TGTGCCTGGAGAGGAGGGGTTGGTGAAAAACTGTTTTTT. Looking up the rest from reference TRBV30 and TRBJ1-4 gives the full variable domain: SQTIHQWPATLVQPVGSPLSLECTVEGTSNPNLYWYRQAAGRGLQLLFYSVGIGQISSEVPQNLSASRPQDRQFILSSKKLLLSDSGFYLCAWRGGVGEKLFFGSGTQLSVL.

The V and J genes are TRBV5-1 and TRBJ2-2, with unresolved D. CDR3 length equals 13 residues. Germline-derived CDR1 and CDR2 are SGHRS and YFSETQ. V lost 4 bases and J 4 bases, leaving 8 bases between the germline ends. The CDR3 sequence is CASSPAGTGELFF. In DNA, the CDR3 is TGCGCCAGCAGCCCGGCTGGCACCGGGGAGCTGTTTTTT.

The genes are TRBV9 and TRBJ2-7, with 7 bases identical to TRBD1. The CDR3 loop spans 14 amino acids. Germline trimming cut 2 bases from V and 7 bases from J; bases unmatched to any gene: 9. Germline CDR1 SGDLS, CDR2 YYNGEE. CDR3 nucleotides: TGTGCCAGCAGCGTTGAGGGACAGCATGATGAGCAGTACTTC. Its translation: CASSVEGQHDEQYF.

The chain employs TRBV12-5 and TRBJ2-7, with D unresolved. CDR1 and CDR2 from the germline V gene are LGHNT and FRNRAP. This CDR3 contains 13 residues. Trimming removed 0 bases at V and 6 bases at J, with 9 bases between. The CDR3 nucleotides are TGTGCTAGTGGTTTGGTACCCCCCTCCGAGCAGTACTTC. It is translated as CASGLVPPSEQYF. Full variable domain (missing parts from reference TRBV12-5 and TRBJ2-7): DARVTQTPRHKVTEMGQEVTMRCQPILGHNTVFWYRQTMMQGLELLAYFRNRAPLDDSGMPKDRFSAEMPDATLATLKIQPSEPRDSAVYFCASGLVPPSEQYFGPGTRLTVT.

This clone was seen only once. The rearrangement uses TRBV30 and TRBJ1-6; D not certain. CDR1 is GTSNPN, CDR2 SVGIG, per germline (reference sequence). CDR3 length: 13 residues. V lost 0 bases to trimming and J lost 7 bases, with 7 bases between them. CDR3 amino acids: CAWSVAGNSPLHF. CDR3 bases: TGTGCCTGGAGTGTAGCGGGAAATTCACCCCTCCACTTT.

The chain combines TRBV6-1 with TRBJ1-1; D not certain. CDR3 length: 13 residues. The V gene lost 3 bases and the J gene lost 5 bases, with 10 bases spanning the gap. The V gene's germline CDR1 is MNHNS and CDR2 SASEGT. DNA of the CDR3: TGTGCCAGCAGTGAGTTCGCGGAAACTGAAGCTTTCTTT. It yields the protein CASSEFAETEAFF.

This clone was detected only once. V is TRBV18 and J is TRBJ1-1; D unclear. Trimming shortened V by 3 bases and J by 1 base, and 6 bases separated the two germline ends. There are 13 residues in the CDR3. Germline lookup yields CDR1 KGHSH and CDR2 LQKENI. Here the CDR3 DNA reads TGTGCCAGCTCACCGCAAGAGAACACTGAAGCTTTCTTT. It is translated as CASSPQENTEAFF.

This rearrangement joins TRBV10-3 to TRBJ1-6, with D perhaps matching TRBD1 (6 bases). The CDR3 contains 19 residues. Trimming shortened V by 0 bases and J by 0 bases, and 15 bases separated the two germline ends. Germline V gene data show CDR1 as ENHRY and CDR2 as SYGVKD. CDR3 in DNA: TGTGCCATCAGTGAGTCCTGGGGGCGTCCCATCTCCTATAATTCACCCCTCCACTTT. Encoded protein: CAISESWGRPISYNSPLHF.

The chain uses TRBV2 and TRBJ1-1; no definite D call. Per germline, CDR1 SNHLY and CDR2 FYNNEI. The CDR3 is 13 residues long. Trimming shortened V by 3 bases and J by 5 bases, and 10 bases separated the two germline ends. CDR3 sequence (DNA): TGTGCCAGCAGTGAGGGAGGACGGACTGAAGCTTTCTTT. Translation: CASSEGGRTEAFF.

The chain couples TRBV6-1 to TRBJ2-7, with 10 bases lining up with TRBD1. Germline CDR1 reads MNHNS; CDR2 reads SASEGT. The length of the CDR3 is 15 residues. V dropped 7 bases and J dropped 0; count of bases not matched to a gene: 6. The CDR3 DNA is TGTGCCAGCACAACGGGACAGGGGATCTCCTACGAGCAGTACTTC. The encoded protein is CASTTGQGISYEQYF.

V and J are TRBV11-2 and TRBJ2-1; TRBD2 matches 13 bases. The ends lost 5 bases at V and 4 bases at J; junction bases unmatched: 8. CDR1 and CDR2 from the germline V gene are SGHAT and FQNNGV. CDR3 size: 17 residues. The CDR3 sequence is CASSVRLAGGTYNEQFF. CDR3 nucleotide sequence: TGTGCCAGCAGCGTCCGACTAGCGGGGGGTACGTACAATGAGCAGTTCTTC. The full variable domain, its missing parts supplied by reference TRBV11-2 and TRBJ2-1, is EAGVAQSPRYKIIEKRQSVAFWCNPISGHATLYWYQQILGQGPKLLIQFQNNGVVDDSQLPKDRFSAERLKGVDSTLKIQPAKLEDSAVYLCASSVRLAGGTYNEQFFGPGTRLTVL.

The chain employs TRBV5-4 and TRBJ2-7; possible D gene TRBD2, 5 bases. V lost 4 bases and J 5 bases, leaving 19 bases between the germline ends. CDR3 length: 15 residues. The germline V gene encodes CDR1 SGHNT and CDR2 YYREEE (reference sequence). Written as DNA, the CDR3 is TGTGCCAGCAGCAATGAACCCGTTGGGAGCCACGAGCAGTACTTC. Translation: CASSNEPVGSHEQYF. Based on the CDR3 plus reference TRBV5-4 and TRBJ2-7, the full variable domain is ETGVTQSPTHLIKTRGQQVTLRCSSQSGHNTVSWYQQALGQGPQFIFQYYREEENGRGNFPPRFSGLQFPNYSSELNVNALELDDSALYLCASSNEPVGSHEQYFGPGTRLTVT.

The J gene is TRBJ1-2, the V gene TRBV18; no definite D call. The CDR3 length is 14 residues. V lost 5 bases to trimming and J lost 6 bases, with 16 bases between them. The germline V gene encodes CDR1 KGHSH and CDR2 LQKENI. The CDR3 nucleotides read TGTGCCAGCTCATCAGCTGGTCGGGTGGATGGCTACACCTTC. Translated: CASSSAGRVDGYTF.

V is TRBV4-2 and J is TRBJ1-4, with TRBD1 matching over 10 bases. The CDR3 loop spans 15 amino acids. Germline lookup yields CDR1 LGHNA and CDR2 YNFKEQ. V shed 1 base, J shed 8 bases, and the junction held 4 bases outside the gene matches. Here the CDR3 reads CASSQAGTGDEKLFF. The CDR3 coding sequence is TGTGCCAGCAGCCAAGCGGGGACAGGGGACGAAAAACTGTTTTTT.

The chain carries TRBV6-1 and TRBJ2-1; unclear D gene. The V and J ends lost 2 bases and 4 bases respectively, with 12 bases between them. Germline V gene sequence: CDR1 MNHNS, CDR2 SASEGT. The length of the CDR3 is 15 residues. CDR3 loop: CASSERPAFYNEQFF. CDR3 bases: TGTGCCAGCAGTGAAAGGCCAGCGTTTTACAATGAGCAGTTCTTC.

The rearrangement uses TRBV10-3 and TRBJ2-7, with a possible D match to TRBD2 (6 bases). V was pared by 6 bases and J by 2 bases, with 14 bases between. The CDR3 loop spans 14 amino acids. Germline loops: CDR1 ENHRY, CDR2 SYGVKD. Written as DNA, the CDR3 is TGTGCCATCAGATGGGGGGAAAGTACCTACGAGCAGTACTTC. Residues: CAIRWGESTYEQYF.

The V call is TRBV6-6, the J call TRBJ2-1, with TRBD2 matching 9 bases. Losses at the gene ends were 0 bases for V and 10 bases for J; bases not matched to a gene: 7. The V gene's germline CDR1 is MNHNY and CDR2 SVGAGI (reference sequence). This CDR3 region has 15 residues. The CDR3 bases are TGTGCCAGCAGTTACTCGCGGGGGGGCCGGGTAGAGCAGTTCTTC. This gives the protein CASSYSRGGRVEQFF.

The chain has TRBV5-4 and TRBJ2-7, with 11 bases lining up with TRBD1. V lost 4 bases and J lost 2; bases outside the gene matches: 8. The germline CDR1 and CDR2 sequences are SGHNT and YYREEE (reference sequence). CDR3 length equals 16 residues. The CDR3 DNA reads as TGTGCCAGCAGCCCACGGACAGGGGGCGACACCTACGAGCAGTACTTC. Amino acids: CASSPRTGGDTYEQYF. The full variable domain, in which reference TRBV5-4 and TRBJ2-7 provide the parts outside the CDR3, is ETGVTQSPTHLIKTRGQQVTLRCSSQSGHNTVSWYQQALGQGPQFIFQYYREEENGRGNFPPRFSGLQFPNYSSELNVNALELDDSALYLCASSPRTGGDTYEQYFGPGTRLTVT.

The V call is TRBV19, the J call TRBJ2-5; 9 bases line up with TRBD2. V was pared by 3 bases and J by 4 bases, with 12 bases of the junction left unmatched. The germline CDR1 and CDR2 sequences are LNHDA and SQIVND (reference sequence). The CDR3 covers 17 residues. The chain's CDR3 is CASSIRGPGLARETQYF. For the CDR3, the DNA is TGTGCCAGTAGTATCCGGGGGCCGGGACTAGCAAGAGAGACCCAGTACTTC. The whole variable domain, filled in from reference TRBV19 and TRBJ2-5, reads DGGITQSPKYLFRKEGQNVTLSCEQNLNHDAMYWYRQDPGQGLRLIYYSQIVNDFQKGDIAEGYSVSREKKESFPLTVTSAQKNPTAFYLCASSIRGPGLARETQYFGPGTRLLVL.

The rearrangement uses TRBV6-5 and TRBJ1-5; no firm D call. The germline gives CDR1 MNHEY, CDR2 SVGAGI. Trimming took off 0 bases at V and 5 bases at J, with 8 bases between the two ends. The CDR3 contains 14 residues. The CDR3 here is CASSYSRFHQPQHF. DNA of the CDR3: TGTGCCAGCAGTTACTCCCGTTTCCATCAGCCCCAGCATTTT.

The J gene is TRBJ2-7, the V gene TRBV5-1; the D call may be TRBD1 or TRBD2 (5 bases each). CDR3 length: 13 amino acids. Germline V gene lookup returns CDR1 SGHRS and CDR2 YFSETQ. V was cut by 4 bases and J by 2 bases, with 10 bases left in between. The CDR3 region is CASSRDGTYEQYF. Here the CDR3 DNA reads TGCGCCAGCAGCCGGGACGGAACCTACGAGCAGTACTTC.

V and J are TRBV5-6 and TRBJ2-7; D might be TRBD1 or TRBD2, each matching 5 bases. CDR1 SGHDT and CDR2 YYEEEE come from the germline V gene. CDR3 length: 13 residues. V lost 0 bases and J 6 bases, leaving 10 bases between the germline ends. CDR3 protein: CASSLGTGREQYF. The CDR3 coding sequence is TGTGCCAGCAGCTTGGGGACGGGGCGCGAGCAGTACTTC.

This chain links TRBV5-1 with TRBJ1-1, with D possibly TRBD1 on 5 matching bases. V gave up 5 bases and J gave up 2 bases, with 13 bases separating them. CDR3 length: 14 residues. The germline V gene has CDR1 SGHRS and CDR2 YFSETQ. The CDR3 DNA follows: TGCGCCAGCAGGACAGAAGACTTCAACACTGAAGCTTTCTTT. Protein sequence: CASRTEDFNTEAFF.

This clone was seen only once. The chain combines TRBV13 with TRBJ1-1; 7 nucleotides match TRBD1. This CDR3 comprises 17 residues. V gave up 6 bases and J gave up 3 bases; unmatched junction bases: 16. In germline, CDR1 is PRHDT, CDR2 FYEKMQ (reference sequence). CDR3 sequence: CASSTIRDSNRDTEAFF. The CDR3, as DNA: TGTGCCAGCAGTACCATCCGGGACAGTAATCGGGACACTGAAGCTTTCTTT. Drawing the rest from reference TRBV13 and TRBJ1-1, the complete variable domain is AAGVIQSPRHLIKEKRETATLKCYPIPRHDTVYWYQQGPGQDPQFLISFYEKMQSDKGSIPDRFSAQQFSDYHSELNMSSLELGDSALYFCASSTIRDSNRDTEAFFGQGTRLTVV.

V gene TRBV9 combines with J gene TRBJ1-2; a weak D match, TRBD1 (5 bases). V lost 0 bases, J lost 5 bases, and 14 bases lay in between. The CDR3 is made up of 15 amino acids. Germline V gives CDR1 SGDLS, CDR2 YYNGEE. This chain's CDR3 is CASSVGATDRYGYTF. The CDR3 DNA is TGTGCCAGCAGCGTAGGGGCGACAGATAGATATGGCTACACCTTC.

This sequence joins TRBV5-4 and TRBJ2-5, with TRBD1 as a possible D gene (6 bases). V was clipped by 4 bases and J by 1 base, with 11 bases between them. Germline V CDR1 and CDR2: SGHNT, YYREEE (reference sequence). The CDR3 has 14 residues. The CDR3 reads CASSARDIQETQYF. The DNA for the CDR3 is TGTGCCAGCAGCGCACGGGACATCCAAGAGACCCAGTACTTC.

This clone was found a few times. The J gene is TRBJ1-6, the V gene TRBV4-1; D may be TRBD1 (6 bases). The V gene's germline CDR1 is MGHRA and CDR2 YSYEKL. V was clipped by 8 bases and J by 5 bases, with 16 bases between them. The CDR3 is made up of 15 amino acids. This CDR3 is CASESSGHHNSPLHF. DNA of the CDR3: TGCGCCAGCGAAAGCTCGGGACATCATAATTCACCCCTCCACTTT.

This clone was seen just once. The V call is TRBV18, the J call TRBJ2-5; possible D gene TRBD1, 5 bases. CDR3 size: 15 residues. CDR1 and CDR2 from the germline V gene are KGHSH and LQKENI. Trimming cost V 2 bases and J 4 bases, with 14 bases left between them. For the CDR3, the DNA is TGTGCCAGCTCACCAAGCCAGGGTGGTGGAGAGACCCAGTACTTC. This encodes CASSPSQGGGETQYF.